Following are 5 T cell receptor beta chains from one sample sequenced in a study of CD4+ T cells in melanoma. Assay: immunoSEQ multiplex PCR; the TCRdb copy retains only in-frame clones and omits some. The sample gives under 8,000 clones, around 66% of which show up once; 22% is in the top ten. Sequences were obtained from cells from a culture (not recorded whether cultured in vitro). Source of these receptors: a human donor with melanoma.

The chain has TRBV5-1 and TRBJ2-7; D is undetermined. Deletions cut 0 bases from V and 6 bases from J, with 7 bases between. Germline values: CDR1 SGHRS, CDR2 YFSETQ. CDR3 length: 12 residues. CDR3 region: CASSLGLAEQYF. The CDR3 DNA reads as TGCGCCAGCAGCTTGGGACTCGCCGAGCAGTACTTC.

This clone was counted only a few times. The CDR3 DNA follows: TGTGCCAGCAGCCCGCCCAGCGCTCGTAATTCACCCCTCCACTTT. It encodes CASSPPSARNSPLHF. The chain combines TRBV3-1 (or the pseudogene TRBV3-2) with TRBJ1-6; D unclear. This CDR3 comprises 15 residues. V dropped 4 bases and J dropped 6 bases, with 13 bases sitting between them. CDR1 is LGHDT, CDR2 YNNKEL, per germline (reference sequence).

This clone is labeled as medium-sized (0.01 to 0.1%). CDR3 sequence: CASSTDRGLEGYTF. CDR3 bases: TGTGCCAGTAGTACGGACAGGGGCCTCGAGGGCTACACCTTC. V gene TRBV19 combines with J gene TRBJ1-2; 9 positions match TRBD1. Germline CDR1 and CDR2: LNHDA and SQIVND (reference sequence). The CDR3 loop spans 14 amino acids. The V segment lost 4 bases and the J segment 8 bases; nucleotides outside the gene matches: 8.

In its sample, this clone was seen a few times. V usage is TRBV19 and J usage is TRBJ2-3; maybe TRBD1 (5 bases). Trimming removed 2 bases at V and 6 bases at J, with 12 bases between. Germline V gives CDR1 LNHDA, CDR2 SQIVND (reference sequence). This CDR3 is built from 14 residues. The CDR3 DNA is TGTGCCAGTAGTATAACTTCAGGGTGGGATACGCAGTATTTT. It translates to CASSITSGWDTQYF.

V is TRBV28 and J is TRBJ1-2; D might be TRBD1 (6 bases). Germline CDR1 and CDR2: MDHEN and SYDVKM. CDR3 length equals 13 residues. Trimming cost V 5 bases and J 4 bases, with 11 bases left between them. This chain's CDR3 is CASSIAGVYGYTF. The CDR3 coding sequence is TGTGCCAGCAGTATAGCAGGGGTCTATGGCTACACCTTC.